A single sample is the source of the 15 T cell receptor beta chains below, sequenced in a study of blood T cell repertoires in COVID-19. Libraries were prepared by immunoSEQ multiplex PCR; TCRdb keeps only in-frame clonotypes and omits some of them. The sample has some 50,000 clones, 90% seen once. The sequencing sample was made of peripheral blood. The receptors originated from a middle-aged man with acute or convalescent COVID-19.

V and J are TRBV5-4 and TRBJ2-2; TRBD1 aligns across 7 bases. V lost 6 bases to trimming and J lost 2 bases; unmatched junction nucleotides: 7. CDR3 length equals 15 residues. Germline lookup yields CDR1 SGHNT and CDR2 YYREEE (reference sequence). The CDR3 DNA reads TGTGCCAGCAACCCCGACAGGGTAAACACCGGGGAGCTGTTTTTT. Translating gives CASNPDRVNTGELFF.

The chain combines TRBV6-5 with TRBJ1-1; D gene uncertain. Deletions cut 0 bases from V and 0 bases from J, with 8 bases between. The germline V gene has CDR1 MNHEY and CDR2 SVGAGI. The CDR3 extends over 15 amino acids. CDR3 sequence: CASSYSTRMNTEAFF. The CDR3 nucleotides are TGTGCCAGCAGTTACTCCACACGCATGAACACTGAAGCTTTCTTT.

The count of this clone is one. The rearrangement joins TRBV19 to TRBJ1-5; 10 nucleotides align to TRBD1. V lost 7 bases, J lost 5 bases, and 8 bases stayed unmatched. The CDR3 is made up of 15 amino acids. CDR1 and CDR2 from the germline V gene are LNHDA and SQIVND (reference sequence). CDR3 nucleotide sequence: TGTGCCAGTACCGGGGACAGGGGAGGGGATCAGCCCCAGCATTTT. It yields the protein CASTGDRGGDQPQHF.

The rearrangement joins TRBV10-3 to TRBJ2-3; D might be TRBD1 (6 bases). Trimming removed 0 bases at V and 6 bases at J, with 10 bases between. The CDR3 runs to 14 residues. CDR1 ENHRY and CDR2 SYGVKD come from the germline V gene. CDR3 sequence reads: CAISESTRGDTQYF. CDR3 DNA: TGTGCCATCAGTGAGTCGACCAGGGGCGATACGCAGTATTTT.

The chain recombines TRBV7-9 with TRBJ1-2, with 8 bases that match TRBD1. Germline CDR1 is SEHNR and CDR2 is FQNEAQ (reference sequence). V lost 0 bases and J lost 3; bases outside the gene matches: 0. The CDR3 loop spans 14 amino acids. The CDR3 bases are TGTGCCAGCAGCTTAGCGGGACAGGACTATGGCTACACCTTC. This sequence encodes CASSLAGQDYGYTF.

This rearrangement joins TRBV4-2 to TRBJ2-3; a possible D gene is TRBD2 (7 bases). CDR1 and CDR2 from the germline V gene are LGHNA and YNFKEQ. The ends were cut back, 4 bases at V and 10 bases at J, with 9 bases in the middle. The CDR3 has 11 residues. The CDR3 region has the DNA TGTGCCAGCAGCCTGGGGGGGCCGCAGTATTTT. Translated, it gives CASSLGGPQYF.

A single count supports this clone. This chain joins TRBV30 and TRBJ1-6, with 8 positions matching TRBD1. V lost 3 bases to trimming and J lost 14 bases; unmatched junction nucleotides: 15. The CDR3 runs to 15 residues. The germline gives CDR1 GTSNPN, CDR2 SVGIG (reference sequence). The CDR3 protein is CAWRDEGQALETLHF. CDR3 in DNA: TGTGCCTGGAGGGACGAGGGACAGGCGTTGGAAACCCTCCACTTT.

The V gene is TRBV7-2, the J gene TRBJ2-2; 7 bases match TRBD2. This CDR3 spans 16 amino acids. Germline CDR1 reads SGHTA; CDR2 reads FQGNSA. Germline trimming cut 5 bases from V and 0 bases from J; bases unmatched to any gene: 6. This CDR3 is CASSPMGGSNTGELFF. The CDR3 DNA sequence: TGTGCCAGCAGCCCGATGGGGGGGTCGAACACCGGGGAGCTGTTTTTT.

This clone appeared once. This rearrangement joins TRBV30 to TRBJ1-3; weak D call: TRBD1 (6 bases). The CDR3 is 14 amino acids. Trimming stripped 0 bases from V and 4 bases from J, with 10 bases between. In germline, CDR1 is GTSNPN, CDR2 SVGIG (reference sequence). The CDR3 here is CAWSVEQGGNTIYF. In DNA form, the CDR3 reads TGTGCCTGGAGTGTAGAACAGGGAGGAAACACCATATATTTT.

The rearrangement links TRBV6-2 or TRBV6-3 to TRBJ1-1; D not certain. Germline lookup yields CDR1 MNHEY and CDR2 SVGEGT. Between the trimmed V and J ends, which lost 6 bases and 6 bases, there was a span of 8 bases. CDR3 length: 11 residues. This CDR3 is CASSRQAEAFF. CDR3 sequence (DNA): TGTGCCAGCAGCCGACAAGCTGAAGCTTTCTTT.

V usage is TRBV2 and J usage is TRBJ2-5; the D gene is possibly TRBD2 (5 bases). CDR1 SNHLY and CDR2 FYNNEI come from the germline V gene. CDR3 length equals 15 residues. V was clipped by 4 bases and J by 5 bases, with 17 bases between them. CDR3 DNA: TGTGCCAGCAGTGCGGACTCAGTTATGGGGGAGACCCAGTACTTC. Its protein product is CASSADSVMGETQYF. Full variable domain (remainder filled in from reference TRBV2 and TRBJ2-5): EPEVTQTPSHQVTQMGQEVILRCVPISNHLYFYWYRQILGQKVEFLVSFYNNEISEKSEIFDDQFSVERPDGSNFTLKIRSTKLEDSAMYFCASSADSVMGETQYFGPGTRLLVL.

The rearrangement joins TRBV23-1 to TRBJ2-1; 7 bases are a match to TRBD2. TRBV23-1 is treated as an ORF (open reading frame) with a function not yet certain. This CDR3 comprises 15 residues. V was clipped by 0 bases and J by 6 bases; unmatched bases: 5. The CDR3 DNA is TGCGCCAGCAGTCAATCGGGAGGGTCAGGCAATGAGCAGTTCTTC. This translates into CASSQSGGSGNEQFF.

This chain connects TRBV30 to TRBJ1-5; 8 bases are shared with TRBD1. This CDR3 has 15 residues. Germline CDR1 is GTSNPN and CDR2 is SVGIG (reference sequence). V shed 2 bases and J 2 bases; nucleotides not matched to a gene: 5. The CDR3 DNA reads as TGTGCCTGGAGTCCAGGACAGGGACGCAATCAGCCCCAGCATTTT. Translating it yields CAWSPGQGRNQPQHF. Complete variable domain (other parts from reference TRBV30 and TRBJ1-5): SQTIHQWPATLVQPVGSPLSLECTVEGTSNPNLYWYRQAAGRGLQLLFYSVGIGQISSEVPQNLSASRPQDRQFILSSKKLLLSDSGFYLCAWSPGQGRNQPQHFGDGTRLSIL.

This clone was detected once. This chain uses TRBV10-3 with TRBJ1-1, with D unresolved. The CDR3 runs 15 residues. Looked up from germline, CDR1 is ENHRY and CDR2 is SYGVKD. Trimming took 1 base from V and 0 from J, leaving 9 bases between them. DNA for the CDR3: TGTGCCATCAGTGAGTTTACAATCATGAACACTGAAGCTTTCTTT. Amino acid sequence: CAISEFTIMNTEAFF.

This sequence joins TRBV4-2 and TRBJ1-5; the match to TRBD1 covers 9 bases. Germline V gene lookup returns CDR1 LGHNA and CDR2 YNFKEQ. The CDR3 consists of 15 residues. V shed 0 bases and J 7 bases; nucleotides not matched to a gene: 4. The CDR3 region is CASSQDGDRAQPQHF. DNA for the CDR3: TGTGCCAGCAGCCAAGATGGGGACAGGGCACAGCCCCAGCATTTT.